The source of this TCR beta chain is a study of OX40 agonist ivuxolimab in advanced cancers. General study points: Also present in some nonresponders was a low level of normalized T-cell clonal expansion.

TCRdb keeps only in-frame clones here, not all; method: immunoSEQ multiplex PCR. The sample yields 90,000 to 100,000 clones, roughly 90% seen once. This CDR3 has 17 amino acids. Trimming shortened V by 6 bases and J by 3 bases, and 24 bases separated the two germline ends. Germline V gene sequence: CDR1 MDHEN, CDR2 SYDVKM. Comments on this clone: The antigen remains unidentified.

This receptor was identified in an adult with an advanced solid tumor such as melanoma, head and neck, liver or kidney cancer. The rearrangement joins TRBV28 to TRBJ2-7; TRBD2 is a possible D gene (7 bases). The specimen comprised CD4+ or CD8+ T cells sorted from blood, sampled in a trial of the OX40 agonist ivuxolimab. The CDR3: CASSTEGAGAGNYEQYF. For the CDR3, the DNA is TGTGCCAGCAGCACCGAAGGGGCGGGGGCCGGGAACTACGAGCAGTACTTC. The complete variable domain, with remaining parts taken from reference TRBV28 and TRBJ2-7, reads DVKVTQSSRYLVKRTGEKVFLECVQDMDHENMFWYRQDPGLGLRLIYFSYDVKMKEKGDIPEGYSVSREKKERFSLILESASTNQTSMYLCASSTEGAGAGNYEQYFGPGTRLTVT.